This TCR beta chain was identified in a study of chemoradiotherapy in HPV16-positive cancers (dated by TCRdb to the early 2020s). The study in broad terms: Candidate HPV-specific T-cell clones and common TCR motifs were defined through functional T-cell assays on cells from a couple of HPV16-positive patients. Next, the candidate HPV-specific TCRs and motifs were followed in TCR repertoires from around 92 patients with HPV-related cancers. The study set out to ask whether T-cell immunity against the HPV oncoproteins E6 and E7 changes over the course of chemoradiotherapy and whether that immunity affects survival. The study at large found these results: In HPV16-positive patients, expansion of HPV-responsive T cells during chemoradiotherapy was associated with improved recurrence-free survival. Only a couple of HPV16-positive patients were used to derive the functional definition of HPV-specific T cells, and the survival association was reported for HPV16-positive patients. Expansion of candidate HPV-specific clones and E7-related TCR motifs was observed in the tumor microenvironment during treatment, whereas no such expansion was observed for non-HPV-specific T cells.

V is cut by 3 bases and J by 6 bases, and the space between the germline ends is 12 bases. CDR1 MGHDK and CDR2 SYGVNS are derived from the germline V gene. Inclusive of the bounding cysteine and phenylalanine, the CDR3 is 14 residues long. Only the CDR3 region is kept as DNA, spanning 42 bases read in frame from base 1. Repertoires were sampled repeatedly over the course of chemoradiotherapy, so clonal expansion could be followed in the tumor microenvironment. With respect to this clone: Its specific antigen is unknown. No much larger clone is present one base from it, and per-base qualities are unavailable.

Preparation of the library involved the immunoSEQ multiplex PCR assay. As stored in TCRdb, this immuneACCESS dataset retains in-frame rearrangements with V and J assigned. A fraction of the clones does not appear; measured against another copy, unresolved V genes explain less than half of the discrepancy, and the remainder lacks a known reason. Here the sample has about 5,600 clones; around 84% occur a single time. Around 9% of the sample belongs to the ten largest clones. The material sequenced was tumor tissue, taken from a patient who underwent chemoradiotherapy. This TCR came from a human donor with HPV-associated anogenital cancer. Recombination linked TRBV25-1 to TRBJ1-5, with TRBD1 tentatively as D gene (5 bases match). The CDR3 in this case is CASSDKGRGQPQHF. The nucleotides read TGTGCCAGCAGTGACAAGGGAAGGGGTCAGCCCCAGCATTTT.